This entry features one TCR beta chain sequence. Its antigen is not identified. The record originates from a study of identifying expanded T cells in peripheral blood. Study results and limitations: Approximately 1.1 clones differed between technical replicates, versus around 16 and 19 over time. Variance in clone template counts between roughly 2-week samples significantly increased with total template count across all healthy donors.

TCRdb's table, derived via immunoSEQ multiplex PCR, lists solely in-frame clones and lacks some. The sample gives 90,000 or so clones, 88% of which show up once; around a fifth is in the top ten. Germline V gene sequence: CDR1 LNHDA, CDR2 SQIVND (reference sequence). V gave up 4 bases and J gave up 2 bases; unmatched junction bases: 1. The length of the CDR3 is 14 residues. Collection occurred without any documented infections or immune events in donors. The rearrangement joins TRBV19 to TRBJ1-2; 10 bases are a match to TRBD1. This TCR was recovered from a person aged 18 to 75 in good health. Sequenced material: blood. This CDR3 is CASSTGQGNYGYTF. The CDR3 coding sequence is TGTGCCAGTAGTACGGGACAGGGGAACTATGGCTACACCTTC. Drawing the rest from reference TRBV19 and TRBJ1-2, the complete variable domain is DGGITQSPKYLFRKEGQNVTLSCEQNLNHDAMYWYRQDPGQGLRLIYYSQIVNDFQKGDIAEGYSVSREKKESFPLTVTSAQKNPTAFYLCASSTGQGNYGYTFGSGTRLTVV.